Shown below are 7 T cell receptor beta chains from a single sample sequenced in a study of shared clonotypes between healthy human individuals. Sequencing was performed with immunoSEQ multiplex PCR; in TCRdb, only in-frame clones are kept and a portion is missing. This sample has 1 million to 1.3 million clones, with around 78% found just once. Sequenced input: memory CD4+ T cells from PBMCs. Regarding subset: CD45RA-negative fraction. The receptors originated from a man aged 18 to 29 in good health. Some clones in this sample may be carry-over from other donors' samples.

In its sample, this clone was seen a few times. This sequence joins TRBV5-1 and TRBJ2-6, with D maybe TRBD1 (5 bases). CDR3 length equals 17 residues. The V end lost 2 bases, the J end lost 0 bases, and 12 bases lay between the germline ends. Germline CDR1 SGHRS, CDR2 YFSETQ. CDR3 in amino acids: CASSLGASHSGANVLTF. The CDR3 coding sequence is TGCGCCAGCAGCTTAGGGGCCTCACACTCTGGGGCCAACGTCCTGACTTTC.

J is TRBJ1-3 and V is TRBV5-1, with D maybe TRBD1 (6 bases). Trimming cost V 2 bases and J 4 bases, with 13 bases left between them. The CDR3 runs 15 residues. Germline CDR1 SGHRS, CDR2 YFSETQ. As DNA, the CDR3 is TGCGCCAGCAGCTTCACGGCGGACAGCGGAAACACCATATATTTT. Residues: CASSFTADSGNTIYF.

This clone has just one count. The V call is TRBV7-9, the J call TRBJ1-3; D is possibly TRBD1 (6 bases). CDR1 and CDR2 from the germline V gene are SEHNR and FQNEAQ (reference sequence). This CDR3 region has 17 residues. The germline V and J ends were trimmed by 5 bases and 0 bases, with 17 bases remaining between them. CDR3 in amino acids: CASSLRGGLFSGNTIYF. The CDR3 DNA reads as TGTGCCAGCAGCCTCCGTGGGGGCCTTTTCTCTGGAAACACCATATATTTT.

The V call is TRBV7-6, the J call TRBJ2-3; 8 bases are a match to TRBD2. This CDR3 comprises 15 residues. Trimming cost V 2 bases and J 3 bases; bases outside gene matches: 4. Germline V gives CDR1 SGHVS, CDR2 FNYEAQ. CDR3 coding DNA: TGTGCCAGCAGCTTATCGACGGGAGGGACAGATACGCAGTATTTT. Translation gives CASSLSTGGTDTQYF.

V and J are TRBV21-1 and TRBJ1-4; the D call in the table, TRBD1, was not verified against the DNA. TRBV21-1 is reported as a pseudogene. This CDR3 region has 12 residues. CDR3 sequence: CASSKPQGLLFF. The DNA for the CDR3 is TGTGCCAGCAGCAAACCACAGGGGTTACTGTTTTTT.

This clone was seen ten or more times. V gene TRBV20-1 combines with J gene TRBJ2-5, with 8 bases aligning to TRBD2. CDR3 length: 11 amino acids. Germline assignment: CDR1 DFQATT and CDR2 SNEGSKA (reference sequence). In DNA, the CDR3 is TGCAGCCGGGAGGGCGGGAAGACCCAGTACTTC. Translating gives CSREGGKTQYF.

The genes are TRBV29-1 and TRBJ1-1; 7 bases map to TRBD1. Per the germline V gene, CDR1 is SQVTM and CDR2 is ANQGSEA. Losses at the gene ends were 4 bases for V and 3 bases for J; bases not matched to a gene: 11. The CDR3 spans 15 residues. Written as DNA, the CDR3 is TGCAGCGTTGTGGGGAGGGACAGAGTTGACACTGAAGCTTTCTTT. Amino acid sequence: CSVVGRDRVDTEAFF.